Each of the 32 T cell receptor beta chains below was sequenced from the same sample in a study of T cells in Graves' hyperthyroidism and ophthalmopathy. The CDR3 regions of TCR beta were amplified from RNA transcripts. HTBI primers were employed in a first-round RT-PCR of the TCR CDR3. TCRdb reanalysed the multiplex PCR reads using MiXCR and keeps one entry per CDR3 protein. The sample has 530,000 or so distinct CDR3 sequences; around 22% are singletons. The specimen was blood. The source of these receptors is a woman in her 30s with Graves' ophthalmopathy.

This clonotype was seen ten or more times. V and J are TRBV6-2 or TRBV6-3 and TRBJ2-2; 8 bases are a match to TRBD1. CDR1 and CDR2 (germline): MNHEY, SVGEGT. V shed 0 bases, J shed 4 bases, and the junction held 4 bases outside the gene matches. The CDR3 covers 16 residues. CDR3 DNA sequence: TGTGCCAGCAGTTACTCCGACAGGGGTGGCACCGGGGAGCTGTTTTTT. Translating gives CASSYSDRGGTGELFF.

This clonotype appeared many times. V usage is TRBV7-9 and J usage is TRBJ2-7, with 9 nucleotides matching TRBD1. This CDR3 contains 15 residues. Germline CDR1 and CDR2: SEHNR and FQNEAQ (reference sequence). V lost 4 bases and J lost 6; bases outside the gene matches: 10. The CDR3 nucleotides read TGTGCCAGCAGCTATCGGGACAGGGCTGTCTCCGAGCAGTACTTC. Its protein is CASSYRDRAVSEQYF.

This clonotype was seen many times. The V call is TRBV5-1, the J call TRBJ2-2; weak D call: TRBD2 (5 bases). There are 15 residues in the CDR3. CDR1 is SGHRS and CDR2 is YFSETQ in the germline V gene. V was shortened by 3 bases and J by 4 bases, with 13 bases between the two germline ends. The CDR3 DNA reads as TGCGCCAGCAGCTGGAGCACGGCGGGCACCGGGGAGCTGTTTTTT. This gives the protein CASSWSTAGTGELFF.

This sequence joins TRBV6-5 and TRBJ1-1; D perhaps matches TRBD1 (6 bases). Germline loops: CDR1 MNHEY, CDR2 SVGAGI. The CDR3 extends over 16 amino acids. V was pared by 2 bases and J by 0 bases, with 13 bases between. The chain's CDR3 is CASSYGQGTMNTEAFF. As DNA, the CDR3 is TGTGCCAGCAGTTACGGGCAGGGGACGATGAACACTGAAGCTTTCTTT.

This clonotype was observed many times. This chain uses TRBV24-1 with TRBJ2-5; D unresolved. The germline V and J ends were trimmed by 8 bases and 6 bases, with 9 bases remaining between them. Germline V gives CDR1 KGHDR, CDR2 SFDVKD. The CDR3 totals 11 residues. This CDR3 reads CATMKGQTQYF. CDR3 coding DNA: TGTGCCACCATGAAGGGTCAGACCCAGTACTTC.

This clonotype was seen many times. The J gene is TRBJ2-7, the V gene TRBV12-3 or TRBV12-4, with 10 bases aligning to TRBD1. This CDR3 has 15 residues. Germline trimming cut 5 bases from V and 5 bases from J; bases unmatched to any gene: 9. CDR3 in amino acids: CASSQLRDRGHEQYF. As DNA, the CDR3 is TGTGCCAGCAGTCAACTAAGGGACAGGGGTCACGAGCAGTACTTC.

The chain combines TRBV24-1 with TRBJ2-5, with D possibly matching TRBD1 (6 bases). The CDR3 consists of 16 residues. Per the germline V gene, CDR1 is KGHDR and CDR2 is SFDVKD. The V end lost 4 bases, the J end lost 1 base, and 15 bases lay between the germline ends. Written as DNA, the CDR3 is TGTGCCACCAGTGAGCCACAGGGTGGTGGCCAAGAGACCCAGTACTTC. This sequence encodes CATSEPQGGGQETQYF.

This clonotype has a handful of counts. The chain employs TRBV15 and TRBJ1-2; TRBD1 matches 7 bases. The germline gives CDR1 LNHNV, CDR2 YYDKDF (reference sequence). V dropped 3 bases and J dropped 2; count of bases not matched to a gene: 3. The CDR3 sequence is 14 residues long. Here the CDR3 DNA reads TGTGCCACCAGCAGTCCGGGACAGAACTATGGCTACACCTTC. Translation: CATSSPGQNYGYTF.

In its sample, this clonotype was seen many times. This chain's CDR3 is CAWSVGLATKETQYF. Written as DNA, the CDR3 is TGTGCCTGGAGTGTCGGGCTAGCGACGAAAGAGACCCAGTACTTC. This sequence joins TRBV30 and TRBJ2-5; weak D call: TRBD2 (6 bases). In germline, CDR1 is GTSNPN, CDR2 SVGIG (reference sequence). The V and J ends lost 0 bases and 3 bases respectively, with 14 bases between them. The CDR3 runs to 15 residues.

The sample holds many counts of this clonotype. The rearrangement links TRBV11-2 to TRBJ2-5; either TRBD1 or TRBD2 may supply D (5 bases each). CDR3 length: 12 amino acids. CDR1 is SGHAT, CDR2 FQNNGV, per germline. V lost 6 bases to trimming and J lost 4 bases, with 9 bases between them. CDR3 bases: TGTGCCAGCAGTCCCGGGACAGAGACCCAGTACTTC. Its translation is CASSPGTETQYF.

This clonotype was recorded many times. The genes are TRBV10-3 and TRBJ1-1; D gene uncertain. Trimming took off 2 bases at V and 6 bases at J, with 16 bases between the two ends. The CDR3 covers 15 residues. Germline assignment: CDR1 ENHRY and CDR2 SYGVKD. CDR3 DNA sequence: TGTGCCATCAGTGAGGCCCCTCAGGTGTCCCCTGAAGCTTTCTTT. It specifies CAISEAPQVSPEAFF.

The V and J genes are TRBV2 and TRBJ1-1, with D perhaps TRBD1 (5 bases). CDR1 and CDR2 (germline): SNHLY, FYNNEI. Trimming stripped 7 bases from V and 0 bases from J, with 15 bases between. The CDR3 extends over 15 amino acids. CDR3 bases: TGTGCCAGCACCTCCGACGGGGGTATGAACACTGAAGCTTTCTTT. Translating it yields CASTSDGGMNTEAFF.

There are a few counts of this clonotype. The chain is built from TRBV30 and TRBJ1-2; TRBD1 matches 10 bases. The CDR3 extends over 13 amino acids. V shed 8 bases, J shed 2 bases, and the junction held 5 bases outside the gene matches. CDR1 and CDR2 from the germline V gene are GTSNPN and SVGIG (reference sequence). The CDR3 here is CARLGQGNYGYTF. DNA for the CDR3: TGTGCCCGCCTGGGACAGGGGAACTATGGCTACACCTTC. The entire variable domain, with the rest obtained from reference TRBV30 and TRBJ1-2, is as follows: SQTIHQWPATLVQPVGSPLSLECTVEGTSNPNLYWYRQAAGRGLQLLFYSVGIGQISSEVPQNLSASRPQDRQFILSSKKLLLSDSGFYLCARLGQGNYGYTFGSGTRLTVV.

This chain uses TRBV27 with TRBJ1-5, with D possibly being TRBD1 (5 bases). There are 16 residues in the CDR3. Trimming cost V 2 bases and J 2 bases, with 13 bases left between them. Germline V gives CDR1 MNHEY, CDR2 SMNVEV (reference sequence). The CDR3 region has the DNA TGTGCCAGCAGTTTAGGAGGGGCCCTACGCAATCAGCCCCAGCATTTT. This gives the protein CASSLGGALRNQPQHF.

There are many counts of this clonotype. The chain recombines TRBV27 with TRBJ2-7, with 8 bases identical to TRBD2. The V gene end was trimmed by 2 bases and the J gene end by 3 bases; junction bases not matched to a gene: 6. From germline, CDR1 is MNHEY and CDR2 SMNVEV (reference sequence). The CDR3 extends over 15 amino acids. The CDR3 bases are TGTGCCAGCAGTTTACGGGGGGGGGACCGCTACGAGCAGTACTTC. This translates into CASSLRGGDRYEQYF.

This clonotype was seen ten or more times. The chain employs TRBV6-2 or TRBV6-3 and TRBJ2-7; D is unclear. This CDR3 comprises 13 residues. Trimming shortened V by 9 bases and J by 2 bases, and 14 bases separated the two germline ends. Germline V gives CDR1 MNHEY, CDR2 SVGEGT. CDR3 coding DNA: TGTGCCAGTACCCTGGACGGACCCTACGAGCAGTACTTC. It specifies CASTLDGPYEQYF.

This clonotype has just a few counts. The chain links TRBV10-3 to TRBJ2-7; 8 nucleotides line up with TRBD1. This CDR3 comprises 15 residues. V lost 10 bases, J lost 1 base, and 12 bases stayed unmatched. Germline CDR1 ENHRY, CDR2 SYGVKD. The CDR3 sequence: CASREWTGNSYEQYF. In DNA, the CDR3 is TGTGCCAGCAGAGAGTGGACAGGGAATTCCTACGAGCAGTACTTC.

A remark on this clonotype: At one end the junction does not follow the germline gene, possibly because of a read error. The V call is TRBV5-6, the J call TRBJ1-1; D not resolved. The CDR3 sequence is 11 residues long. Germline CDR1 reads SGHDT; CDR2 reads YYEEEE. For the CDR3, the DNA is TGTCCCAGCAGTTCTTACACTGAAGCTTTCTTT. Its protein is CPSSSYTEAFF.

This clonotype was seen at least ten times. The chain joins TRBV12-3 or TRBV12-4 to TRBJ1-2, with 7 bases lining up with TRBD1. Trimming took 3 bases from V and 2 from J; bases not matched to a gene: 6. The CDR3 contains 15 residues. CDR3 DNA: TGTGCCAGCAGTTTCGAGACAGGGCCAAACTATGGCTACACCTTC. It encodes CASSFETGPNYGYTF.

This clonotype has ten or more counts. An end of the junction differs from the germline gene, which may be a read error. The V and J genes are TRBV7-8 and TRBJ1-1, with a weak D call TRBD1 (5 bases). The CDR3 has 13 amino acids. Per the germline V gene, CDR1 is SGHVS and CDR2 is FQNEAQ. CDR3 nucleotide sequence: TGTGCCAGCAGCTTAGACCAGGACACTGAAGCTTCCTTT. It is translated as CASSLDQDTEASF.

The sample holds many counts of this clonotype. This sequence joins TRBV3-1 and TRBJ1-1; tentative D call: TRBD1 (6 bases). Per germline, CDR1 LGHDT and CDR2 YNNKEL (reference sequence). The germline V and J ends were trimmed by 7 bases and 6 bases, with 21 bases remaining between them. This CDR3 is 15 amino acids long. CDR3 protein: CASTRSQGGNAEAFF. The CDR3 nucleotides are TGTGCCAGCACCCGATCACAGGGTGGCAATGCTGAAGCTTTCTTT.

J is TRBJ2-2 and V is TRBV7-3, with unresolved D. Germline CDR1 is SGHTA and CDR2 is FQGTGA. CDR3 length: 13 residues. V dropped 5 bases and J dropped 9 bases, with 13 bases sitting between them. The CDR3 loop reads CASSSTGNRELFF. The CDR3 nucleotides read TGTGCCAGCAGCAGCACGGGTAACCGGGAGCTGTTTTTT.

Many counts were recorded for this clonotype. J is TRBJ2-6 and V is TRBV29-1, with D possibly matching TRBD1 (5 bases). The CDR3 runs 16 residues. Trimming stripped 4 bases from V and 4 bases from J, with 17 bases between. Germline V gene sequence: CDR1 SQVTM, CDR2 ANQGSEA. In nucleotides, the CDR3 is TGCAGCGTTGTAGTAGGGGCTTTGGCAGGGGCCAACGTCCTGACTTTC. Protein sequence: CSVVVGALAGANVLTF.

On this clonotype itself: A much larger clonotype is one base distant, so this may be a read error. The chain combines TRBV6-5 with TRBJ1-1, with 9 bases lining up with TRBD1. CDR1 MNHEY and CDR2 SVGAGI come from the germline V gene. There are 14 residues in the CDR3. The CDR3 loop is CASSLRTGETEACF. The CDR3 DNA follows: TGTGCCAGCAGTCTACGGACAGGGGAGACTGAAGCTTGCTTT.

This clonotype was counted at least ten times. V gene TRBV7-9 combines with J gene TRBJ1-2; D perhaps matches TRBD1 (5 bases). This CDR3 is 12 amino acids long. V shed 1 base and J shed 6 bases, with 6 bases lying between them. CDR1 SEHNR and CDR2 FQNEAQ come from the germline V gene (reference sequence). The CDR3 DNA reads TGTGCCAGCAGCTTAGGGGGGAATGGCTACACCTTC. Protein sequence: CASSLGGNGYTF.

This clonotype was recorded a few times. This chain connects TRBV12-3 or TRBV12-4 to TRBJ1-5; tentative D call: TRBD1 (6 bases). V shed 5 bases and J shed 3 bases, with 17 bases lying between them. The CDR3 covers 16 residues. The DNA for the CDR3 is TGTGCCAGCAGTCCCGGCCGTGGGGGGCTCAATCAGCCCCAGCATTTT. It yields the protein CASSPGRGGLNQPQHF.

This clonotype has a count of ten or more. This chain uses TRBV6-2 or TRBV6-3 with TRBJ1-1; 8 positions agree with TRBD1. The germline V gene encodes CDR1 MNHEY and CDR2 SVGEGT. This CDR3 contains 15 residues. The ends lost 6 bases at V and 2 bases at J; junction bases unmatched: 8. The CDR3 region is CASSTDRGSNTEAFF. The DNA for the CDR3 is TGTGCCAGCAGCACCGACAGGGGTAGTAACACTGAAGCTTTCTTT.

This clonotype was counted many times. The chain links TRBV20-1 to TRBJ2-5, with D possibly being TRBD2 (6 bases). The CDR3 has 14 residues. Germline loops: CDR1 DFQATT, CDR2 SNEGSKA (reference sequence). V was trimmed by 1 base and J by 4 bases, leaving 13 bases between them. The CDR3, as DNA: TGCAGTGCTAGAGTAAAGTACGGGGGAGAGACCCAGTACTTC. It yields the protein CSARVKYGGETQYF.

This clonotype has a count of ten or more. An end of the junction differs from the germline gene, which may be a read error. V gene TRBV6-2 or TRBV6-3 combines with J gene TRBJ1-5; D not resolved. Germline values: CDR1 MNHEY, CDR2 SVGEGT. This CDR3 contains 17 residues. The CDR3 region is CASSLPLRGRNNQPQHF. CDR3 bases: TGTGCCAGCAGTCTCCCTCTCCGCGGGAGAAACAATCAGCCCCAGCACTTT.

This clonotype has just a few counts. The V and J genes are TRBV7-2 and TRBJ1-1, with D perhaps matching TRBD1 (5 bases). The CDR3 sequence is 15 residues long. V shed 2 bases and J shed 6 bases, with 16 bases lying between them. Germline V gene data show CDR1 as SGHTA and CDR2 as FQGNSA. Here the CDR3 reads CASSLRTGRGAEAFF. DNA of the CDR3: TGTGCCAGCAGCTTACGGACGGGCAGAGGGGCTGAAGCTTTCTTT.

V gene TRBV5-1 combines with J gene TRBJ1-1, with D unclear. Trimming shortened V by 0 bases and J by 7 bases, and 10 bases separated the two germline ends. The CDR3 covers 13 residues. Germline values: CDR1 SGHRS, CDR2 YFSETQ. The DNA of the CDR3 is TGCGCCAGCAGCTTGGAAGCCCCCAGTGAAGCTTTCTTT. Protein: CASSLEAPSEAFF.

The rearrangement uses TRBV2 and TRBJ1-6; D gene unclear. The CDR3 loop spans 14 amino acids. Germline loops: CDR1 SNHLY, CDR2 FYNNEI. V lost 7 bases and J 5 bases, leaving 12 bases between the germline ends. The CDR3 sequence is CASIPSHNNSPLHF. For the CDR3, the DNA is TGTGCCAGCATCCCCAGTCACAATAATTCACCCCTCCACTTT.